Below are 14 T cell receptor beta chains sequenced from a single sample in a study of metastatic and nonmetastatic thyroid tumors. Patients were all untreated before their thyroid surgery. MiXCR reprocessed the PCR reads for TCRdb. The profile shows around 26,000 clones, about an eighth of them singletons. Sequencing used blood. The receptors were sampled from a female donor with papillary thyroid cancer or a benign thyroid nodule (not recorded which). Some clones in this sample may be carry-over from other donors' samples.

There are many counts of this clone. CDR3 nucleotides: TGTGCCAGCAGTCACGGGGTGGTGGGGGAGCAGTACTTC. Amino acids: CASSHGVVGEQYF. The chain carries TRBV6-1 and TRBJ2-7, with D perhaps TRBD2 (5 bases). Deletions cut 5 bases from V and 7 bases from J, with 15 bases between. This CDR3 contains 13 residues. CDR1 is MNHNS and CDR2 is SASEGT in the germline V gene.

This clone occurred many times. V and J are TRBV7-3 and TRBJ2-5, with 8 bases identical to TRBD2. This CDR3 spans 15 amino acids. Germline V lookup: CDR1 SGHTA, CDR2 FQGTGA. J lost 1 base, V lost 0 bases, and 1 base had no gene match. CDR3 sequence: CASSLTSGTQETQYF. CDR3 sequence (DNA): TGTGCCAGCAGCTTAACTAGCGGGACCCAAGAGACCCAGTACTTC.

This clone was counted at least ten times. This chain connects TRBV20-1 to TRBJ2-3, with 8 bases identical to TRBD2. The CDR3 covers 15 residues. Per germline, CDR1 DFQATT and CDR2 SNEGSKA (reference sequence). V trimming: 0 bases; J trimming: 2 bases; junction bases outside the gene matches: 4. The CDR3 region has the DNA TGCAGTGCTAGAGATCCCGGGAGGGCCACAGATACGCAGTATTTT. This translates into CSARDPGRATDTQYF.

As to this clone: A much larger clone differs by one base, so this may be a read error. This rearrangement joins TRBV18 to TRBJ2-4; D perhaps matches TRBD1 (7 bases). The CDR3 spans 17 residues. From germline, CDR1 is KGHSH and CDR2 LQKENI. Trimming stripped 0 bases from V and 2 bases from J, with 14 bases between. The CDR3 DNA reads as TGTGCCAGCTCACCACCGTTGGAGGGGGCGACCAAAAACATTCAGTACTTC. It yields the protein CASSPPLEGATKNIQYF.

This clone was seen a handful of times. The chain recombines TRBV19 with TRBJ1-2, with D uncertain. This CDR3 comprises 15 residues. Trimming left V 4 bases short and J 0 bases short, with 12 bases between. Germline lookup yields CDR1 LNHDA and CDR2 SQIVND (reference sequence). Written as DNA, the CDR3 is TGTGCCAGTAGTACCAAGACCAAAGCTAACTATGGCTACACCTTC. Amino acid sequence: CASSTKTKANYGYTF.

This clone showed up many times. An end of the junction differs from the germline gene, which may be a read error. The J gene is TRBJ1-5, the V gene TRBV7-7, with D unclear. CDR1 is SSHAT, CDR2 FNYEAQ, per germline (reference sequence). The CDR3 loop spans 13 amino acids. The CDR3 region is CASSLAKGQPQHF. CDR3 DNA: TGTGCTAGCAGCTTAGCTAAAGGGCAGCCCCAGCATTTT.

This clone has at least ten counts. The chain links TRBV24-1 to TRBJ2-4, with TRBD1 matching over 7 bases. CDR3 length equals 19 residues. Trimming removed 12 bases from V and 0 bases from J; junction bases left unmatched: 22. CDR1 is KGHDR, CDR2 SFDVKD, per germline. The CDR3 loop reads CASRPLQGTSPKAKNIQYF. CDR3 bases: TGTGCCTCCCGACCCTTACAGGGGACATCCCCTAAAGCCAAAAACATTCAGTACTTC.

V gene TRBV5-1 combines with J gene TRBJ2-7; possibly TRBD1 for D (6 bases). This CDR3 is 15 amino acids long. V was cut by 1 base and J by 2 bases, with 13 bases left in between. Per the germline V gene, CDR1 is SGHRS and CDR2 is YFSETQ. The CDR3 coding sequence is TGCGCCAGCAGCTTGACAGGGTTCCTCACCTACGAGCAGTACTTC. Translating it yields CASSLTGFLTYEQYF. Full variable domain (missing parts from reference TRBV5-1 and TRBJ2-7): KAGVTQTPRYLIKTRGQQVTLSCSPISGHRSVSWYQQTPGQGLQFLFEYFSETQRNKGNFPGRFSGRQFSNSRSEMNVSTLELGDSALYLCASSLTGFLTYEQYFGPGTRLTVT.

This clone was detected ten times or more. The gene calls are TRBV4-2 and TRBJ1-1; tentatively, D is TRBD1 (6 bases). Germline values: CDR1 LGHNA, CDR2 YNFKEQ. This CDR3 spans 14 amino acids. V was clipped by 1 base and J by 4 bases, with 10 bases between them. CDR3 bases: TGTGCCAGCAGCCAAGGGACAGAGGGCACTGAAGCTTTCTTT. It is translated as CASSQGTEGTEAFF.

Only a few counts were recorded for this clone. A much larger clone lies a single base off, so this may be a read error. No conserved phenylalanine or tryptophan ends this CDR3, so it is likely a read error. V is TRBV20-1 and J is TRBJ1-1; D uncertain. The V gene's germline CDR1 is DFQATT and CDR2 SNEGSKA (reference sequence). This CDR3 has 13 amino acids. The V and J ends lost 4 bases and 0 bases respectively, with 9 bases between them. The CDR3 sequence is CSAKGDLNTEAFS. In nucleotides, the CDR3 is TGCAGTGCTAAGGGAGATTTGAACACTGAAGCTTTCTCT.

This clone showed up just a few times. The CDR3 sequence is CASGSLAGETDTQYF. CDR3 nucleotides: TGTGCCAGCGGTTCTCTAGCGGGAGAGACAGATACGCAGTATTTT. The chain has TRBV28 and TRBJ2-3; 10 nucleotides agree with TRBD2. The germline V gene encodes CDR1 MDHEN and CDR2 SYDVKM. V shed 8 bases and J 3 bases; nucleotides not matched to a gene: 8. CDR3 size: 15 residues.

The CDR3 DNA sequence: TGCGCCAGCAGCTTGGGACAGGGGGCGATGAATGAGCAGTTCTTC. It encodes CASSLGQGAMNEQFF. The V gene is TRBV5-1, the J gene TRBJ2-1, with 10 bases fitting TRBD1. Germline V gene data show CDR1 as SGHRS and CDR2 as YFSETQ. V shed 0 bases and J 7 bases; nucleotides not matched to a gene: 4. This CDR3 has 15 amino acids.

A remark on this clone: This may be a read error, as it is one base from a much larger clone. Within the sample, other DNA sequences also encode this same CDR3. This chain connects TRBV9 to TRBJ2-5; 8 positions match TRBD2. V lost 2 bases, J lost 5 bases, and 8 bases stayed unmatched. Per the germline V gene, CDR1 is SGDLS and CDR2 is YYNGEE. The CDR3 sequence is 15 residues long. The CDR3 here is CASSVGNGRGETQYF. DNA of the CDR3: TGTGCCAGCAGCGTGGGTAACGGGAGGGGGGAGACCCAGTACTTC.

This clone was seen at least ten times. The chain carries TRBV24-1 and TRBJ2-5, with TRBD2 matching 11 bases. The CDR3 has 17 residues. The junction had 11 bases not matched to a gene; V was cut back by 4 bases and J by 5 bases. From germline, CDR1 is KGHDR and CDR2 SFDVKD. CDR3: CATSDHVGLAGGETQYF. CDR3 DNA: TGTGCCACCAGTGACCATGTCGGACTAGCGGGTGGGGAGACCCAGTACTTC.